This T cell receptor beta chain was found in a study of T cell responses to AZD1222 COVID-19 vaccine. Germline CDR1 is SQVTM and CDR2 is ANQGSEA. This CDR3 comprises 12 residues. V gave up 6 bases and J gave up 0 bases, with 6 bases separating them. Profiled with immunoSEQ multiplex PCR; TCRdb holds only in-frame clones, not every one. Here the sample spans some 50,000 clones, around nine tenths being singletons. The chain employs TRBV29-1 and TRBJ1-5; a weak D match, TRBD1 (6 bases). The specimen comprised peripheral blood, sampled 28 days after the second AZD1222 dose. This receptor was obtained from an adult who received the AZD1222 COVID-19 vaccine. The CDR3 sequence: CSVDSSNQPQHF. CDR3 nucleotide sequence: TGCAGCGTGGACAGTAGCAATCAGCCCCAGCATTTT.